Following are 21 T cell receptor beta chains from one sample sequenced in a study of beta chain features in type 1 diabetes. Expressed TCRB transcripts were sequenced after all isolated RNA was converted to cDNA. Only in-frame clones appear in the TCRdb table, and some are missing; sequencing was by immunoSEQ multiplex PCR. The data hold around 300,000 clones, with around 7.3% observed a single time. Sequencing was carried out using central memory CD4+ T cells from blood. These receptors originate from a woman aged 18-29 years in good health.

J is TRBJ2-1 and V is TRBV5-1; perhaps TRBD2 as D (6 bases). The CDR3 has 17 residues. Germline V gene data show CDR1 as SGHRS and CDR2 as YFSETQ. V was shortened by 4 bases and J by 0 bases, with 17 bases between the two germline ends. CDR3 residues: CASSPWDSSGSYNEQFF. CDR3 bases: TGCGCCAGCAGCCCATGGGACTCTTCCGGCTCCTACAATGAGCAGTTCTTC.

This chain joins TRBV5-1 and TRBJ2-5; 7 bases are shared with TRBD1. Trimming took 4 bases from V and 0 from J; bases not matched to a gene: 6. The CDR3 extends over 15 amino acids. The germline V gene encodes CDR1 SGHRS and CDR2 YFSETQ. CDR3 sequence reads: CASSTGQAHQETQYF. The CDR3 DNA reads as TGCGCCAGCAGCACCGGACAGGCACACCAAGAGACCCAGTACTTC.

This clone is a singleton in its sample. The V and J genes are TRBV6-1 and TRBJ2-1; 7 bases line up with TRBD1. V shed 7 bases, J shed 0 bases, and the junction held 6 bases outside the gene matches. Germline V gene sequence: CDR1 MNHNS, CDR2 SASEGT. The CDR3 contains 15 residues. The CDR3: CASTEGARSYNEQFF. DNA for the CDR3: TGTGCCAGCACTGAGGGGGCTCGCTCCTACAATGAGCAGTTCTTC.

The genes are TRBV6-6 and TRBJ2-1, with TRBD1 as a possible D gene (5 bases). The CDR3 sequence is 13 residues long. V lost 2 bases and J 9 bases, leaving 11 bases between the germline ends. Germline CDR1 and CDR2: MNHNY and SVGAGI (reference sequence). The CDR3 loop reads CASSYTGDREQFF. DNA for the CDR3: TGTGCCAGCAGTTACACAGGAGATCGTGAGCAGTTCTTC.

This clone was recorded a few times. The V and J genes are TRBV28 and TRBJ2-1; the match to TRBD1 covers 10 bases. The trim removed 7 bases at V and 15 bases at J, leaving 9 bases unmatched. The CDR3 length is 12 residues. Germline assignment: CDR1 MDHEN and CDR2 SYDVKM. The CDR3 DNA reads as TGTGCCAGCACCAACGGCCGGGACAGGGGGTTCTTC. Protein product: CASTNGRDRGFF.

This clone was detected a few times. The chain carries TRBV18 and TRBJ2-2; the D gene is possibly TRBD2 (5 bases). In germline, CDR1 is KGHSH, CDR2 LQKENI. V was shortened by 6 bases and J by 4 bases, with 18 bases between the two germline ends. This CDR3 spans 16 amino acids. The DNA of the CDR3 is TGTGCCAGCTCCCCAGCCGCGGGCATATTCACCGGGGAGCTGTTTTTT. It specifies CASSPAAGIFTGELFF.

This clone was observed a few times. The rearrangement joins TRBV6-6 to TRBJ1-1, with a possible D match to TRBD1 (5 bases). Between the trimmed V and J ends, which lost 7 bases and 1 base, there was a span of 10 bases. Germline V gene data show CDR1 as MNHNY and CDR2 as SVGAGI (reference sequence). There are 13 residues in the CDR3. CDR3 sequence reads: CASTSTENTEAFF. The CDR3 bases are TGTGCCAGCACGTCGACAGAGAACACTGAAGCTTTCTTT.

This clone appeared many times. This chain connects TRBV6-5 to TRBJ2-2; 7 bases map to TRBD2. Trimming cost V 6 bases and J 6 bases; bases outside gene matches: 7. The CDR3 contains 14 residues. Germline V gives CDR1 MNHEY, CDR2 SVGAGI. The CDR3 region is CASRLIAGSGELFF. The CDR3 DNA is TGTGCCAGCAGACTAATAGCGGGTTCCGGGGAGCTGTTTTTT.

Worth noting for this clone: At the DNA level, this CDR3 is encoded by other sequences in the same sample as well. The chain joins TRBV6-5 to TRBJ2-2; the D is unclear. Trimming removed 2 bases at V and 5 bases at J, with 3 bases between. The germline CDR1 and CDR2 sequences are MNHEY and SVGAGI. This CDR3 is built from 12 residues. In nucleotides, the CDR3 is TGTGCCAGCAGTTACGGTACCGGGGAGCTGTTTTTT. This sequence encodes CASSYGTGELFF.

This clone appeared many times. V and J are TRBV18 and TRBJ2-4; D is undetermined. V lost 5 bases and J lost 10, with 9 bases in between. Germline assignment: CDR1 KGHSH and CDR2 LQKENI. The CDR3 contains 11 residues. The CDR3 DNA is TGTGCCAGCTCAGGGCAGTTTATTCAGTACTTC. Its protein is CASSGQFIQYF. Supplemented by reference TRBV18 and TRBJ2-4, the full variable domain reads NAGVMQNPRHLVRRRGQEARLRCSPMKGHSHVYWYRQLPEEGLKFMVYLQKENIIDESGMPKERFSAEFPKEGPSILRIQQVVRGDSAAYFCASSGQFIQYFGAGTRLSVL.

The chain carries TRBV23-1 and TRBJ2-1; 8 positions match TRBD2. TRBV23-1 carries the ORF label, with uncertain function. Trimming cost V 6 bases and J 8 bases; bases outside gene matches: 27. The CDR3 extends over 20 amino acids. The CDR3 loop is CASSLPGVLAAGLLKDEQFF. In DNA form, the CDR3 reads TGCGCCAGCAGCCTTCCGGGGGTACTAGCGGCCGGTTTGCTTAAGGATGAGCAGTTCTTC.

Notes on this clone: Compared with germline, one end of the junction differs, possibly owing to a read error. J is TRBJ2-4 and V is TRBV27; D might be TRBD2 (6 bases). Germline V gene sequence: CDR1 MNHEY, CDR2 SMNVEV (reference sequence). This CDR3 region has 15 residues. The CDR3 loop is CASGLAGPYKNIQYF. The CDR3 DNA sequence: TGTGCCAGCGGTTTGGCGGGGCCGTACAAAAACATTCAGTACTTC.

This clone came up a few times. CDR3: CASSLGKGRRGNTIYF. CDR3 coding DNA: TGTGCCAGCAGCTTGGGCAAAGGGCGGAGGGGAAACACCATATATTTT. The gene calls are TRBV7-2 and TRBJ1-3; no clear D gene. V was clipped by 3 bases and J by 4 bases, with 16 bases between them. The CDR3 contains 16 residues. Germline V CDR1 and CDR2: SGHTA, FQGNSA.

The chain recombines TRBV6-1 with TRBJ1-5, with a weak D call TRBD1 (6 bases). The V gene's germline CDR1 is MNHNS and CDR2 SASEGT. This CDR3 has 15 amino acids. Trimming removed 4 bases at V and 2 bases at J, with 12 bases between. The CDR3 is CASSVGGGGNQPQHF. CDR3 bases: TGTGCCAGCAGTGTAGGAGGGGGGGGCAATCAGCCCCAGCATTTT.

This clone was detected ten times or more. The chain recombines TRBV6-5 with TRBJ2-3, with D perhaps matching TRBD2 (7 bases). V shed 10 bases and J shed 13 bases, with 24 bases lying between them. The length of the CDR3 is 13 residues. Germline values: CDR1 MNHEY, CDR2 SVGAGI. The CDR3 bases are TGTGCCACTTCGTGGGATGTGGCGGGGGACAAGTATTTT. As protein: CATSWDVAGDKYF.

CDR3 DNA: TGCAGCGTCAAAGGGGATACCTACGAGCAGTACTTC. It specifies CSVKGDTYEQYF. The V call is TRBV29-1, the J call TRBJ2-7, with D possibly being TRBD1 (5 bases). CDR1 SQVTM and CDR2 ANQGSEA come from the germline V gene. The CDR3 loop spans 12 amino acids. V was trimmed by 6 bases and J by 2 bases, leaving 11 bases between them.

The chain couples TRBV28 to TRBJ2-3, with a tentative D call TRBD2 (7 bases). The V end lost 6 bases, the J end lost 5 bases, and 18 bases lay between the germline ends. CDR1 is MDHEN and CDR2 is SYDVKM in the germline V gene. This CDR3 is 15 amino acids long. CDR3 amino acids: CASREWGGRGDTQYF. The CDR3 nucleotides are TGTGCCAGCAGGGAATGGGGGGGCCGAGGAGATACGCAGTATTTT.

This clone came up a few times. The chain recombines TRBV7-2 with TRBJ1-2; 9 bases are shared with TRBD1. Germline-derived CDR1 and CDR2 are SGHTA and FQGNSA. The CDR3 has 15 amino acids. Trimming cost V 6 bases and J 4 bases; bases outside gene matches: 9. DNA of the CDR3: TGTGCCAGCAGTATTTGGGGACAGGGAAGCTATGGCTACACCTTC. Its translation: CASSIWGQGSYGYTF.

This clone was found a few times. The chain carries TRBV27 and TRBJ1-1, with unresolved D. From germline, CDR1 is MNHEY and CDR2 SMNVEV (reference sequence). The CDR3 loop spans 16 amino acids. V was shortened by 2 bases and J by 1 base, with 14 bases between the two germline ends. The CDR3, as DNA: TGTGCCAGCAGTTTAGGACTCGTACCTACGAACACTGAAGCTTTCTTT. Its translation: CASSLGLVPTNTEAFF.

This clone has a handful of counts. The chain uses TRBV18 and TRBJ1-1, with D hard to call. Between the trimmed V and J ends, which lost 5 bases and 0 bases, there was a span of 16 bases. Germline assignment: CDR1 KGHSH and CDR2 LQKENI. The CDR3 extends over 16 amino acids. The CDR3 DNA is TGTGCCAGCTCATCCAAAGTCGTTACGATGAACACTGAAGCTTTCTTT. This sequence encodes CASSSKVVTMNTEAFF.

This clone turned up a few times. V is TRBV7-2 and J is TRBJ2-3; a possible D gene is TRBD1 (6 bases). The ends were cut back, 0 bases at V and 2 bases at J, with 15 bases in the middle. CDR3 size: 17 residues. CDR1 is SGHTA and CDR2 is FQGNSA in the germline V gene. Here the CDR3 DNA reads TGTGCCAGCAGCTTAGCGTGGCAGGGGATGGCCACAGATACGCAGTATTTT. Its protein is CASSLAWQGMATDTQYF.